The source of this T cell receptor (beta chain) is a study of siplizumab effects on memory and regulatory T cells (dated by TCRdb to the late 2010s). Regarding the complete study: Paired mixed lymphocyte reactions were run with siplizumab at approximately 1 ug/mL and without drug, across several responder-stimulator pairs. The effect of the anti-CD2 antibody siplizumab on alloreactive T-cell subsets was examined in allogeneic mixed lymphocyte reactions constructed from human PBMCs. What the study reported, not specific to this receptor: Among mappable alloreactive CD4+ clones, an average Treg-derived fraction of about 70% was observed with siplizumab, compared with less than 35% in control reactions. Whether proliferating Tregs from siplizumab cultures actually had suppressive function was not functionally confirmed. Sequences below about 10^-5 frequency were poorly captured, so only a minor fraction of alloreactive clones could be mapped to unstimulated subsets. The cumulative frequency of alloreactive sequences that could be traced back to unstimulated CD4+ memory T cells was significantly reduced by siplizumab. For roughly 75-96% of proliferating CD4+ or CD8+ clones, no naive or memory phenotype could be assigned. Unstimulated naive T cells appeared to be more diverse than memory T cells, and naive cells seemed to make a substantial contribution to the alloresponse.

Cells in the mixed lymphocyte reaction were cultured together at 37 degrees C for 6 days. Responder PBMCs were labelled with CFSE, stimulator PBMCs were labelled with Violet Dye, and the two were mixed at a 1:1 ratio. TCRbeta CDR3 sequencing was performed on sorted unstimulated T cells and on proliferating T cells recovered from mixed lymphocyte reactions. Fresh whole blood from over 8 HLA-typed healthy donors was used to isolate PBMCs. Proliferating CFSE-low responder T cells were FACS-sorted after the mixed lymphocyte reaction for TCR sequencing. This clone showed up just once. Its antigen remains undetermined. Base-call qualities are not available, and no considerably larger clone is one nucleotide away. This CDR3 is also generated by other DNA sequences in the sample. Receptor amplification or capture employed the immunoSEQ multiplex PCR assay. Each sample had 90,000 to 100,000 TCR templates assayed by the deep sequencing platform. Genomic DNA extracted from sorted T cells was the material used for TCRbeta CDR3 sequencing. In the source study's methods: Clonal analysis of TCRbeta CDR3 data was done in the R programming language. Alloreactive CD4+ and CD8+ clones were identified by comparing unstimulated samples to CFSE-low samples taken after the reaction. Regulatory or non-regulatory origin of alloreactive CD4+ clones was assigned by matching sequences to the sorted unstimulated Treg and non-Treg repertoires. TCRdb's version of the immuneACCESS table is confined to in-frame rearrangements and falls short of the full clone set. An unresolved V gene accounts for under half of the shortfall where checked; the remainder is of unknown origin. V and J calls plus clone size are reproduced from that table; the DNA served to infer D and trimming. This sample comprises almost 20,000 clones, about 45% of them detected only once. The top ten clones comprise roughly 6.2% of the sample.

Looking up the germline V gene yields CDR1 MRHNA and CDR2 SNTAGT. Trimming accounts for 3 bases at V and 10 bases at J, while the number of junction bases matched to no gene is 7. Its CDR3 holds 14 amino acids, cysteine through phenylalanine. Only the CDR3 portion is preserved as DNA: 42 bases, with reading frame beginning at the first base. The receptor was derived from a human donor in good health; the cells came from an allogeneic mixed lymphocyte reaction. Some clones in this sample may be carry-over from other donors' samples. Sequenced: CFSE-low (dividing) CD4+ T cells sorted from an allogeneic mixed lymphocyte reaction. The sequence is built from TRBV6-4 and TRBJ1-5; 9 of the junction bases match TRBD1. The nucleotide sequence is TGTGCCAGCAGTGAACAGGGGGCCGGGCAACCCCAGCATTTT. Its coded protein is CASSEQGAGQPQHF.